A single sample is the source of the 21 T cell receptor beta chains below, sequenced in a study of cytomegalovirus exposure and HLA in healthy donors. 60 Vbeta and 13 Jbeta primers were used in PCR. TCRdb's copy holds only in-frame clones and misses some; the assay was immunoSEQ multiplex PCR. This sample has 100,000 to 150,000 clones, with around four fifths found just once. Sequenced input: PBMCs. The receptors come from a man between 40 and 49 years old in good health and CMV-seronegative.

This rearrangement joins TRBV19 to TRBJ2-3; TRBD1 agrees at 7 bases. V lost 5 bases and J lost 7; bases outside the gene matches: 9. Germline assignment: CDR1 LNHDA and CDR2 SQIVND (reference sequence). This CDR3 is 14 amino acids long. DNA of the CDR3: TGTGCCAGTAGTTCCTCGGGACAGATGAATACGCAGTATTTT. Its protein product is CASSSSGQMNTQYF. The full variable domain, in which reference TRBV19 and TRBJ2-3 provide the parts outside the CDR3, is DGGITQSPKYLFRKEGQNVTLSCEQNLNHDAMYWYRQDPGQGLRLIYYSQIVNDFQKGDIAEGYSVSREKKESFPLTVTSAQKNPTAFYLCASSSSGQMNTQYFGPGTRLTVL.

V and J are TRBV5-1 and TRBJ1-3, with 8 bases aligning to TRBD1. This CDR3 has 16 amino acids. V shed 0 bases and J 4 bases; nucleotides not matched to a gene: 6. Germline V gene sequence: CDR1 SGHRS, CDR2 YFSETQ. The DNA for the CDR3 is TGCGCCAGCAGCTTGGCCTCAGGGGGCGTAGGAAACACCATATATTTT. Encoded protein: CASSLASGGVGNTIYF.

The chain has TRBV6-1 and TRBJ1-2; no firm D call. Per the germline V gene, CDR1 is MNHNS and CDR2 is SASEGT. Trimming removed 2 bases from V and 4 bases from J, with 8 bases in between. The length of the CDR3 is 13 residues. The CDR3 spells CASSESGLYGYTF. CDR3 in DNA: TGTGCCAGCAGTGAATCCGGACTCTATGGCTACACCTTC.

V usage is TRBV5-1 and J usage is TRBJ1-1; 8 bases match TRBD1. V was pared by 1 base and J by 4 bases, with 6 bases of the junction left unmatched. The CDR3 covers 15 residues. Germline CDR1 reads SGHRS; CDR2 reads YFSETQ. CDR3 region: CASSLPDRDGTEAFF. Written as DNA, the CDR3 is TGCGCCAGCAGCTTGCCGGACAGGGATGGCACTGAAGCTTTCTTT. The full variable domain, rest sourced from reference TRBV5-1 and TRBJ1-1, is KAGVTQTPRYLIKTRGQQVTLSCSPISGHRSVSWYQQTPGQGLQFLFEYFSETQRNKGNFPGRFSGRQFSNSRSEMNVSTLELGDSALYLCASSLPDRDGTEAFFGQGTRLTVV.

The V gene is TRBV27, the J gene TRBJ1-1; D gene uncertain. Trimming took 8 bases from V and 4 from J, leaving 14 bases between them. In germline, CDR1 is MNHEY, CDR2 SMNVEV (reference sequence). CDR3 length equals 13 residues. The CDR3 region has the DNA TGTGCCAGCCTAGCAACGATGGGCACTGAAGCTTTCTTT. It is translated as CASLATMGTEAFF.

The chain employs TRBV29-1 and TRBJ2-1, with 9 bases that match TRBD2. CDR1 and CDR2 from the germline V gene are SQVTM and ANQGSEA. The CDR3 spans 13 residues. V gave up 5 bases and J gave up 8 bases; unmatched junction bases: 7. Here the CDR3 reads CSVLREGLDEQFF. In DNA, the CDR3 is TGCAGCGTTTTGCGGGAGGGCCTGGATGAGCAGTTCTTC.

CDR3 sequence (DNA): TGTGCCTGGAGTGTTCTTCGGGGACAGGGCCCTTACGAGCAGTACTTC. As protein: CAWSVLRGQGPYEQYF. The chain has TRBV30 and TRBJ2-7; 9 bases are shared with TRBD1. This CDR3 is 16 amino acids long. Germline assignment: CDR1 GTSNPN and CDR2 SVGIG (reference sequence). V gave up 0 bases and J gave up 4 bases; unmatched junction bases: 10.

V usage is TRBV21-1 and J usage is TRBJ2-2; the table's TRBD2 call for D was not verified on the DNA. TRBV21-1 is a recognized pseudogene. The CDR3 contains 20 residues. The CDR3 bases are TGTGCCAGCAGCAAAGCGGCCGGGACTAGCGGGGGGCTCGACACCGGGGAGCTGTTTTTT. Amino acid sequence: CASSKAAGTSGGLDTGELFF.

This rearrangement joins TRBV19 to TRBJ1-5; tentatively, D is TRBD1 (5 bases). Germline V gene sequence: CDR1 LNHDA, CDR2 SQIVND (reference sequence). V was clipped by 0 bases and J by 8 bases, with 8 bases between them. This CDR3 spans 13 amino acids. CDR3 sequence reads: CASSIEGGKPQHF. As DNA, the CDR3 is TGTGCCAGTAGTATAGAGGGGGGGAAGCCCCAGCATTTT.

The chain has TRBV20-1 and TRBJ2-1, with D unresolved. V was pared by 6 bases and J by 8 bases, with 11 bases between. The CDR3 totals 11 residues. CDR1 and CDR2 (germline): DFQATT, SNEGSKA (reference sequence). CDR3 sequence: CSATVGHEQFF. CDR3 bases: TGCAGTGCCACCGTGGGCCATGAGCAGTTCTTC.

This chain uses TRBV25-1 with TRBJ1-2; 9 bases are shared with TRBD1. Germline V gives CDR1 MGHDK, CDR2 SYGVNS. The CDR3 runs to 15 residues. Germline trimming cut 2 bases from V and 8 bases from J; bases unmatched to any gene: 9. The CDR3 nucleotides are TGTGCCAGCAGTGAAGAGGGGACAGGGCTTAGCGGCTACACCTTC. Its translation: CASSEEGTGLSGYTF.

This clone has only one observation. The chain has TRBV30 and TRBJ2-3; 8 nucleotides agree with TRBD2. In germline, CDR1 is GTSNPN, CDR2 SVGIG (reference sequence). The ends lost 3 bases at V and 3 bases at J; junction bases unmatched: 8. The CDR3 is 15 amino acids. The CDR3 here is CAWRGVPSGTDTQYF. The CDR3 DNA reads TGTGCCTGGAGGGGAGTCCCTAGCGGGACAGATACGCAGTATTTT.

V usage is TRBV5-8 and J usage is TRBJ2-5, with a weak D call TRBD2 (5 bases). V shed 1 base and J shed 5 bases, with 15 bases lying between them. Germline CDR1 and CDR2: SGHTS and YDEGEE. The CDR3 totals 15 residues. The CDR3 DNA reads as TGTGCCAGCAGCTTGTCCTTCGGGATGGGGGAGACCCAGTACTTC. It yields the protein CASSLSFGMGETQYF.

Details on this clone: The junction does not match germline at one end; this may be a read error. This chain uses TRBV20-1 with TRBJ2-7; 8 positions match TRBD1. Germline CDR1 is DFQATT and CDR2 is SNEGSKA (reference sequence). The CDR3 covers 11 residues. The CDR3 DNA reads TGCAGTGCTGGAGACAGGGGCGAGCAGTACTTC. This codes for CSAGDRGEQYF.

The chain carries TRBV4-1 and TRBJ2-2, with D maybe TRBD1 (5 bases). The CDR3 loop spans 15 amino acids. Germline V CDR1 and CDR2: MGHRA, YSYEKL. V lost 4 bases to trimming and J lost 4 bases, with 13 bases between them. The CDR3 protein is CASSPSGRGTGELFF. The CDR3 coding sequence is TGCGCCAGCAGCCCTTCAGGAAGGGGCACCGGGGAGCTGTTTTTT.

The chain couples TRBV7-8 to TRBJ2-1; D perhaps matches TRBD1 (5 bases). V lost 4 bases, J lost 3 bases, and 7 bases lay in between. Germline V CDR1 and CDR2: SGHVS, FQNEAQ. This CDR3 has 13 amino acids. The CDR3, as DNA: TGTGCCAGCAGCTATACAGGCTACAATGAGCAGTTCTTC. Residues: CASSYTGYNEQFF.

The chain couples TRBV5-1 to TRBJ2-7; D is perhaps TRBD2 (6 bases). CDR3 length: 14 amino acids. V was cut by 3 bases and J by 2 bases, with 12 bases left in between. Germline CDR1 is SGHRS and CDR2 is YFSETQ. CDR3 nucleotide sequence: TGCGCCAGCAGCTCGGGGGACGGACCCTACGAGCAGTACTTC. Its translation is CASSSGDGPYEQYF.

V is TRBV10-3 and J is TRBJ1-3; D is unclear. CDR3 size: 16 residues. The germline V and J ends were trimmed by 3 bases and 0 bases, with 12 bases remaining between them. Germline assignment: CDR1 ENHRY and CDR2 SYGVKD. The CDR3 sequence: CAISEVWANSGNTIYF. The CDR3 coding sequence is TGTGCCATCAGTGAAGTGTGGGCGAACTCTGGAAACACCATATATTTT.

This clone turned up a few times. This chain uses TRBV4-1 with TRBJ2-7; a possible D gene is TRBD1 (6 bases). This CDR3 contains 16 residues. V lost 3 bases and J 2 bases, leaving 17 bases between the germline ends. Germline values: CDR1 MGHRA, CDR2 YSYEKL. This CDR3 reads CASSHSHRGTAYEQYF. The CDR3 DNA is TGCGCCAGCAGCCATAGTCATAGGGGGACGGCCTACGAGCAGTACTTC.

In nucleotides, the CDR3 is TGTGCCAGTAGTAGACAGCCCAGGATGTTCGGCTACACCTTC. This translates into CASSRQPRMFGYTF. The V and J genes are TRBV19 and TRBJ1-2; maybe TRBD1 (5 bases). Trimming shortened V by 4 bases and J by 8 bases, and 17 bases separated the two germline ends. From germline, CDR1 is LNHDA and CDR2 SQIVND (reference sequence). The CDR3 runs 14 residues.

The chain links TRBV27 to TRBJ1-2; 7 nucleotides agree with TRBD1. This CDR3 is built from 13 residues. Germline lookup yields CDR1 MNHEY and CDR2 SMNVEV (reference sequence). Trimming at V came to 5 bases and at J to 4 bases, leaving 4 bases not matched to a gene. The CDR3 loop is CASSVGQSYGYTF. CDR3 coding DNA: TGTGCCAGCAGTGTGGGACAGTCCTATGGCTACACCTTC.